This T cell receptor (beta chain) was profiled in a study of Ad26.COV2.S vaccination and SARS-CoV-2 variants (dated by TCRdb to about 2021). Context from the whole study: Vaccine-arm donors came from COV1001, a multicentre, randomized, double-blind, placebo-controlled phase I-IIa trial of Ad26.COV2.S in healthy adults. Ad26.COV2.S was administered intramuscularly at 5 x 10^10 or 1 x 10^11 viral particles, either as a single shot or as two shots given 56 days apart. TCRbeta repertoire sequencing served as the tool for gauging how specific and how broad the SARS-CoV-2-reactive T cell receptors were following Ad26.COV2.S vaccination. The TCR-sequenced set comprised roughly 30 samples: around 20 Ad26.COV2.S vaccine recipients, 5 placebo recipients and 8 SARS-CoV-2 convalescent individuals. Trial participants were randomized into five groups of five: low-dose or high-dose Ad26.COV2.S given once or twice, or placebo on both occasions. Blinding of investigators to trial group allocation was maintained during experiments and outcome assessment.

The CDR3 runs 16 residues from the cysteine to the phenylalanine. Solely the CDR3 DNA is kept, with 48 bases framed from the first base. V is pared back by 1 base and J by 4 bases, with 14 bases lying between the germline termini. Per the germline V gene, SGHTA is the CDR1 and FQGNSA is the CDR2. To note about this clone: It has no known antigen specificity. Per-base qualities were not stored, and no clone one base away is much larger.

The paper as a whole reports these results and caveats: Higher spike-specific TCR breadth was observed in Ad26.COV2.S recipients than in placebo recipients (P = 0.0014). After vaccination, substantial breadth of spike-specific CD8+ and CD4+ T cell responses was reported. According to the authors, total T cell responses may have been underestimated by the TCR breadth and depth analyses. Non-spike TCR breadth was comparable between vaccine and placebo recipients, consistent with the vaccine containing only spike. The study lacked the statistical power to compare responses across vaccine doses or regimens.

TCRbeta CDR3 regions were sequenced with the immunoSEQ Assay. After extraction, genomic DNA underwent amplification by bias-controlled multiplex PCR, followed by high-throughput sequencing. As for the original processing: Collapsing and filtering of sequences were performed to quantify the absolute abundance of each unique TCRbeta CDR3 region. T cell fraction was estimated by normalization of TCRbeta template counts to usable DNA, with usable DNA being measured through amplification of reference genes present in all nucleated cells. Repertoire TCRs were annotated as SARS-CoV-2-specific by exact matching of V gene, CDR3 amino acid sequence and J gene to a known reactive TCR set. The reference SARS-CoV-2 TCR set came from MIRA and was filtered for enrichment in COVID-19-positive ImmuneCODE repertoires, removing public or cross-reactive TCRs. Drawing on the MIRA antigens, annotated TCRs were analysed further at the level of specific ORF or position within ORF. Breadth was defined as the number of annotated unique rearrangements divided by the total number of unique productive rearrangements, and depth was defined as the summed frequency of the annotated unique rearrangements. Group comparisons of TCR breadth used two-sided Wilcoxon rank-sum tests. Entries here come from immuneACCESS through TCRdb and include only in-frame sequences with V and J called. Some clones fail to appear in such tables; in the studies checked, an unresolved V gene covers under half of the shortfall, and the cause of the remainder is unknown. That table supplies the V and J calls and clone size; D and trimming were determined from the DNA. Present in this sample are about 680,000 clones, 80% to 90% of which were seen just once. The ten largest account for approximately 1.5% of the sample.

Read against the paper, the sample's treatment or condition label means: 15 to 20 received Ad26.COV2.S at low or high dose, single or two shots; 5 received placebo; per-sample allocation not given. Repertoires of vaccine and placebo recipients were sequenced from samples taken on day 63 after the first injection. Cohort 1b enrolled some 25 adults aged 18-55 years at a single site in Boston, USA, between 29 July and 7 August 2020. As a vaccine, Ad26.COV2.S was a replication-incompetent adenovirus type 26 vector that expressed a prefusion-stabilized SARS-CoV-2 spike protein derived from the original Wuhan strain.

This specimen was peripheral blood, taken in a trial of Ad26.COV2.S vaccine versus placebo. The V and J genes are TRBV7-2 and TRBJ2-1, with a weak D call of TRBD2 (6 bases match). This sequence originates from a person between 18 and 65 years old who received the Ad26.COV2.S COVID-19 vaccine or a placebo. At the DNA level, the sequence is TGTGCCAGCAGCTTAGTCTCGGGGGTCCTTTACAATGAGCAGTTCTTC. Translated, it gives CASSLVSGVLYNEQFF.